This TCR beta chain was sequenced for a study of cytotoxic CD8 clonotypes in ibrutinib-treated CLL. Study in general: Response specimens were obtained following a median treatment duration of around 12 months, with a range of 6 to 36. Study conclusions and caveats: Before falling back toward baseline at progression, clonality had risen at the time of ibrutinib response. The public clonotypes identified were infrequent and showed contraction or stability on treatment.

With 1 base removed from V and 5 bases from J, the gap between germline ends came to 6 bases. Germline V gene sequence: CDR1 MNHNS, CDR2 SASEGT. The CDR3 is 13 residues long. The targeted sequencing depth was 1 in 200,000 to 1 in 1 million T cells. Profiling relied on immunoSEQ multiplex PCR, and the TCRdb table lists in-frame clones only, not all of them. The data contain 90,000 to 150,000 clones, 58% of them singletons. This clone was detected a few times. Antigen unknown. This material consisted of PBMCs, taken after 24 months of ibrutinib treatment. J is TRBJ1-5 and V is TRBV6-1; D uncertain. The TCR sequence derives from a human donor with chronic lymphocytic leukemia. The CDR3 DNA is TGTGCCAGCAGTGAAGAATGGGATCAGCCCCAGCATTTT. This gives the protein CASSEEWDQPQHF.